Following are 29 T cell receptor beta chains from one sample sequenced in a study of shared clonotypes between healthy human individuals. The repertoire was sequenced with immunoSEQ multiplex PCR; TCRdb's copy has only in-frame clones and lacks some. The data show about 600,000 clones, roughly 97% seen once. The sequencing input was naive CD4+ T cells sorted from blood. Subset: CD45RA+ positively selected. These receptors were taken from a woman younger than 45 in good health.

The chain recombines TRBV15 with TRBJ2-7; 8 bases match TRBD2. The V gene's germline CDR1 is LNHNV and CDR2 YYDKDF (reference sequence). With V trimmed by 0 bases and J by 2 bases, 6 bases remained unmatched. The CDR3 sequence is 16 residues long. The CDR3 DNA is TGTGCCACCAGCAGAGATCGGGAGGGGATCCCCTACGAGCAGTACTTC. Its translation is CATSRDREGIPYEQYF.

The chain uses TRBV6-6 and TRBJ2-2; maybe TRBD2 (6 bases). The CDR3 contains 15 residues. Germline loops: CDR1 MNHNY, CDR2 SVGAGI (reference sequence). V was pared by 6 bases and J by 2 bases, with 13 bases between. CDR3 amino acids: CASRISGVNTGELFF. The DNA of the CDR3 is TGTGCCAGCAGGATTAGCGGAGTAAACACCGGGGAGCTGTTTTTT.

The table lists this clone with a count of one. The chain joins TRBV7-9 to TRBJ2-2; D is perhaps TRBD1 or TRBD2 (5 bases each). This CDR3 has 16 amino acids. From germline, CDR1 is SEHNR and CDR2 FQNEAQ (reference sequence). V was trimmed by 7 bases and J by 0 bases, leaving 15 bases between them. This CDR3 is CASNFGAGTNTGELFF. For the CDR3, the DNA is TGTGCCAGCAACTTTGGGGCGGGTACGAACACCGGGGAGCTGTTTTTT.

The chain has TRBV9 and TRBJ1-1; D is ambiguous. CDR1 and CDR2 (germline): SGDLS, YYNGEE. The CDR3 length is 14 residues. With 0 bases removed from V and 4 bases from J, the gap between germline ends came to 10 bases. Here the CDR3 reads CASSVEHYFTEAFF. In DNA form, the CDR3 reads TGTGCCAGCAGCGTAGAACACTATTTCACTGAAGCTTTCTTT.

J is TRBJ2-6 and V is TRBV6-1; D gene uncertain. The CDR3 has 14 residues. V lost 3 bases, J lost 0 bases, and 3 bases lay in between. Per germline, CDR1 MNHNS and CDR2 SASEGT. CDR3 in amino acids: CASSEVSGANVLTF. For the CDR3, the DNA is TGTGCCAGCAGTGAGGTCTCTGGGGCCAACGTCCTGACTTTC.

The chain links TRBV7-8 to TRBJ1-5, with D perhaps matching TRBD1 (5 bases). This CDR3 spans 14 amino acids. Trimming stripped 6 bases from V and 0 bases from J, with 9 bases between. Looked up from germline, CDR1 is SGHVS and CDR2 is FQNEAQ. DNA for the CDR3: TGTGCCAGCAGTTGGGACGCTAGCAATCAGCCCCAGCATTTT. Translated, it gives CASSWDASNQPQHF.

V is TRBV6-5 and J is TRBJ2-7; D possibly uses TRBD1 or TRBD2 (5 bases each). The CDR3 extends over 14 amino acids. Per the germline V gene, CDR1 is MNHEY and CDR2 is SVGAGI. Trimming took off 5 bases at V and 2 bases at J, with 13 bases between the two ends. The CDR3 sequence: CASSPGTYTYEQYF. In DNA, the CDR3 is TGTGCCAGCAGTCCCGGGACCTACACCTACGAGCAGTACTTC.

This sequence joins TRBV5-1 and TRBJ2-5; D gene ambiguous. CDR3 size: 13 residues. Deletions cut 0 bases from V and 3 bases from J, with 6 bases between. Germline V lookup: CDR1 SGHRS, CDR2 YFSETQ. Here the CDR3 DNA reads TGCGCCAGCAGCTTGGGCAGTAAAGAGACCCAGTACTTC. Amino acid sequence: CASSLGSKETQYF.

The chain is built from TRBV28 and TRBJ1-6; D is uncertain. The germline gives CDR1 MDHEN, CDR2 SYDVKM. The CDR3 extends over 12 amino acids. The V and J ends lost 6 bases and 6 bases respectively, with 6 bases between them. The CDR3 loop reads CASRVSNSPLHF. The CDR3 region has the DNA TGTGCCAGCAGGGTCAGTAATTCACCCCTCCACTTT.

The chain employs TRBV5-1 and TRBJ2-1; TRBD2 matches 15 bases. The V gene end was trimmed by 4 bases and the J gene end by 7 bases; junction bases not matched to a gene: 9. The germline V gene encodes CDR1 SGHRS and CDR2 YFSETQ. This CDR3 has 17 residues. CDR3 DNA: TGCGCCAGCAGCCTGTGGACTAGCGGGAGGGCCGAAAATGAGCAGTTCTTC. Protein sequence: CASSLWTSGRAENEQFF.

The genes are TRBV28 and TRBJ1-2; D gene unclear. Germline-derived CDR1 and CDR2 are MDHEN and SYDVKM. Trimming removed 6 bases at V and 1 base at J, with 6 bases between. The CDR3 runs to 12 residues. CDR3 sequence (DNA): TGTGCCAGCAGAATTTATAACTATGGCTACACCTTC. The encoded protein is CASRIYNYGYTF.

With regard to this clone: Sequence at one end of the junction differs from germline and may be a read error. The chain uses TRBV10-2 and TRBJ1-3; D gene uncertain. This CDR3 is built from 14 residues. From germline, CDR1 is WSHSY and CDR2 SAAADI. This chain's CDR3 is CASRELVGRDTIYF. CDR3 DNA sequence: TGCGCCAGCAGGGAGTTGGTCGGGAGGGACACCATATATTTT.

A remark on this clone: Different DNA sequences within this sample yield the same CDR3. The chain is built from TRBV28 and TRBJ2-7, with D perhaps TRBD1 or TRBD2 (5 bases each). The CDR3 is 13 amino acids. CDR1 is MDHEN, CDR2 SYDVKM, per germline. V was pared by 3 bases and J by 3 bases, with 9 bases between. The CDR3 here is CASSFEGIYEQYF. The CDR3 nucleotides are TGTGCCAGCAGTTTCGAGGGGATCTACGAGCAGTACTTC.

The V gene is TRBV19, the J gene TRBJ1-2, with TRBD1 matching 9 bases. The junction had 7 bases not matched to a gene; V was cut back by 8 bases and J by 6 bases. The V gene's germline CDR1 is LNHDA and CDR2 SQIVND (reference sequence). The CDR3 length is 13 residues. CDR3 DNA sequence: TGTGCCAGTGCTACGGACAGGGGAGATGGCTACACCTTC. Its translation is CASATDRGDGYTF.

The chain has TRBV10-3 and TRBJ2-1, with no clear D. The CDR3 contains 16 residues. V lost 3 bases, J lost 0 bases, and 12 bases lay in between. The germline gives CDR1 ENHRY, CDR2 SYGVKD. CDR3 residues: CAISDLRKSSYNEQFF. The CDR3 DNA follows: TGTGCCATCAGTGATTTGCGTAAGAGCTCCTACAATGAGCAGTTCTTC.

The J gene is TRBJ2-7, the V gene TRBV28; 7 nucleotides align to TRBD2. There are 16 residues in the CDR3. J was trimmed by 3 bases and V by 5 bases; bases with no gene match: 13. Germline-derived CDR1 and CDR2 are MDHEN and SYDVKM. This CDR3 is CASSPLGRERVYEQYF. In DNA form, the CDR3 reads TGTGCCAGCAGTCCTCTGGGGCGGGAGCGGGTCTACGAGCAGTACTTC.

V gene TRBV20-1 combines with J gene TRBJ2-1; no definite D call. Germline-derived CDR1 and CDR2 are DFQATT and SNEGSKA (reference sequence). V shed 3 bases and J shed 6 bases, with 3 bases lying between them. This CDR3 has 10 amino acids. CDR3 sequence (DNA): TGCAGTGCTAGCATCAATGAGCAGTTCTTC. This translates into CSASINEQFF.

J is TRBJ2-7 and V is TRBV6-5, with 7 bases fitting TRBD2. CDR1 is MNHEY, CDR2 SVGAGI, per germline. V lost 2 bases to trimming and J lost 0 bases; unmatched junction nucleotides: 7. This CDR3 is built from 16 residues. CDR3 nucleotide sequence: TGTGCCAGCAGTTACGGTCTAGGGGAGGGCTCCTACGAGCAGTACTTC. Translated, it gives CASSYGLGEGSYEQYF.

The J gene is TRBJ2-1, the V gene TRBV6-5; 9 bases fit TRBD1. V was pared by 0 bases and J by 4 bases, with 4 bases of the junction left unmatched. Germline CDR1 reads MNHEY; CDR2 reads SVGAGI. CDR3 length equals 16 residues. The DNA of the CDR3 is TGTGCCAGCAGTTACTCGGGACAGGGTGGTTACAATGAGCAGTTCTTC. It translates to CASSYSGQGGYNEQFF.

V usage is TRBV5-4 and J usage is TRBJ2-4; D possibly matches TRBD1 or TRBD2 (5 bases each). CDR1 is SGHNT, CDR2 YYREEE, per germline (reference sequence). The CDR3 loop spans 15 amino acids. Trimming cost V 5 bases and J 8 bases, with 20 bases left between them. In DNA, the CDR3 is TGTGCCAGCAGATCCGGGACGGCATTGGAAGACATTCAGTACTTC. Translating gives CASRSGTALEDIQYF.

The chain carries TRBV4-2 and TRBJ2-3; 10 bases map to TRBD2. After removal of 0 bases from V and 4 bases from J, the junction contained 13 bases not matched to a gene. This CDR3 is built from 19 residues. Germline loops: CDR1 LGHNA, CDR2 YNFKEQ. This chain's CDR3 is CASSQEPAAGGPGADTQYF. The CDR3 nucleotides read TGTGCCAGCAGCCAAGAACCCGCAGCGGGAGGGCCAGGGGCAGATACGCAGTATTTT.

The rearrangement uses TRBV13 and TRBJ2-2; possible D gene TRBD2, 6 bases. V shed 2 bases and J shed 3 bases, with 28 bases lying between them. The germline V gene has CDR1 PRHDT and CDR2 FYEKMQ (reference sequence). CDR3 length: 21 residues. The CDR3 bases are TGTGCCAGCAGCTTACAACGACGTACGTTCTTCGAGGAGGGCTACACCGGGGAGCTGTTTTTT. It encodes CASSLQRRTFFEEGYTGELFF.

V usage is TRBV5-1 and J usage is TRBJ2-7; tentatively, D is TRBD2 (6 bases). The germline V and J ends were trimmed by 4 bases and 6 bases, with 17 bases remaining between them. This CDR3 is built from 14 residues. Germline V gene lookup returns CDR1 SGHRS and CDR2 YFSETQ. The CDR3 region has the DNA TGCGCCAGCAGCAACGACCCTCGGGGAGGCGAGCAGTACTTC. Its translation is CASSNDPRGGEQYF.

This chain links TRBV2 with TRBJ1-4; 8 nucleotides line up with TRBD1. Trimming at V came to 4 bases and at J to 6 bases, leaving 10 bases not matched to a gene. The CDR3 has 16 residues. Germline V gives CDR1 SNHLY, CDR2 FYNNEI. The chain's CDR3 is CASSGRIRTGHEKLFF. The CDR3 DNA reads as TGTGCCAGCAGTGGACGGATTCGGACAGGGCATGAAAAACTGTTTTTT. Full variable domain (missing parts from reference TRBV2 and TRBJ1-4): EPEVTQTPSHQVTQMGQEVILRCVPISNHLYFYWYRQILGQKVEFLVSFYNNEISEKSEIFDDQFSVERPDGSNFTLKIRSTKLEDSAMYFCASSGRIRTGHEKLFFGSGTQLSVL.

This rearrangement joins TRBV29-1 to TRBJ2-2, with D possibly TRBD1 on 6 matching bases. Trimming stripped 6 bases from V and 6 bases from J, with 14 bases between. Germline V gene data show CDR1 as SQVTM and CDR2 as ANQGSEA. This CDR3 region has 13 residues. The DNA of the CDR3 is TGCAGCGTAGGCAGGGGTAGCGCCGGGGAGCTGTTTTTT. Translated, it gives CSVGRGSAGELFF.

The chain couples TRBV5-1 to TRBJ1-4; D possibly corresponds to TRBD1 (5 bases). The CDR3 has 17 amino acids. The germline gives CDR1 SGHRS, CDR2 YFSETQ. V lost 0 bases and J lost 4, with 16 bases in between. CDR3 nucleotide sequence: TGCGCCAGCAGCTTGGCCCCTGGGGGAGGACTTAATGAAAAACTGTTTTTT. Translated: CASSLAPGGGLNEKLFF.

On this clone itself: Different DNA sequences within this sample yield the same CDR3. The chain couples TRBV7-9 to TRBJ2-1, with TRBD2 matching 9 bases. V lost 4 bases, J lost 1 base, and 2 bases stayed unmatched. Per germline, CDR1 SEHNR and CDR2 FQNEAQ (reference sequence). The CDR3 covers 15 residues. The CDR3 reads CASSSTSGSYNEQFF. CDR3 in DNA: TGTGCCAGCAGCTCCACTAGCGGGTCCTACAATGAGCAGTTCTTC.

The chain has TRBV6-6 and TRBJ1-2; possible D gene TRBD1, 6 bases. Deletions cut 5 bases from V and 8 bases from J, with 15 bases between. The V gene's germline CDR1 is MNHNY and CDR2 SVGAGI (reference sequence). CDR3 length equals 13 residues. This chain's CDR3 is CASSRQELEGYTF. The DNA for the CDR3 is TGTGCCAGCAGTCGACAGGAGCTGGAGGGCTACACCTTC.

J is TRBJ1-4 and V is TRBV28; possibly TRBD1 for D (6 bases). V lost 7 bases, J lost 8 bases, and 20 bases lay in between. The CDR3 is 15 amino acids. Looked up from germline, CDR1 is MDHEN and CDR2 is SYDVKM. The CDR3, as DNA: TGTGCCAGCACGTCAGGGGCCCACGCGGGGGAAAAACTGTTTTTT. Encoded protein: CASTSGAHAGEKLFF. The variable domain in full, completed from reference TRBV28 and TRBJ1-4, reads DVKVTQSSRYLVKRTGEKVFLECVQDMDHENMFWYRQDPGLGLRLIYFSYDVKMKEKGDIPEGYSVSREKKERFSLILESASTNQTSMYLCASTSGAHAGEKLFFGSGTQLSVL.